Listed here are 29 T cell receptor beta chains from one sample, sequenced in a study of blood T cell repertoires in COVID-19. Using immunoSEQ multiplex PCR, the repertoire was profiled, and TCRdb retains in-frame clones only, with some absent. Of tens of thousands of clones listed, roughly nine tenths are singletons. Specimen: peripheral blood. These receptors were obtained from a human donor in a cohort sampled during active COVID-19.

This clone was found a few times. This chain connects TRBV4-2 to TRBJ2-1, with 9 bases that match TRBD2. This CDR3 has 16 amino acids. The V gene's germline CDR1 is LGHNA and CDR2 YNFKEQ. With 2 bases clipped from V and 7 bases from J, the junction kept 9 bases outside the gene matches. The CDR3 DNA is TGTGCCAGCAGCCAAAAGGGTAGCGGGAGTTCAAATGAGCAGTTCTTC. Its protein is CASSQKGSGSSNEQFF.

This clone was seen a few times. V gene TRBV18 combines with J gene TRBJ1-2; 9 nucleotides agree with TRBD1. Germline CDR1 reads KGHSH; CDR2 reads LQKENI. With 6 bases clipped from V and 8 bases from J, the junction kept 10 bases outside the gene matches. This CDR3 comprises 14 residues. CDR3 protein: CASSRQGELGGYTF. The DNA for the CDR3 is TGTGCCAGCTCGCGACAGGGGGAATTGGGAGGCTACACCTTC.

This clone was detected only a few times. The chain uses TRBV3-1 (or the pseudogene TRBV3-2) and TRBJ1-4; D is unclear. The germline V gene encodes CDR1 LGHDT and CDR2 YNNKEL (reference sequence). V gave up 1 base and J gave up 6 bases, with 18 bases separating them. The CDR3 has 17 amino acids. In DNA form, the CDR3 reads TGTGCCAGCAGCCAAGGTTTTCAGGAATTGGTTGATGAAAAACTGTTTTTT. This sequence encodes CASSQGFQELVDEKLFF.

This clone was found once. The CDR3 here is CASSPDRVRLTDTQYF. The CDR3 DNA is TGTGCCAGCAGCCCAGACAGGGTGCGGCTCACAGATACGCAGTATTTT. The chain is built from TRBV11-2 and TRBJ2-3; 7 nucleotides line up with TRBD1. The CDR3 spans 16 residues. The ends lost 5 bases at V and 2 bases at J; junction bases unmatched: 10. Germline lookup yields CDR1 SGHAT and CDR2 FQNNGV. The full variable domain, in which reference TRBV11-2 and TRBJ2-3 provide the parts outside the CDR3, is EAGVAQSPRYKIIEKRQSVAFWCNPISGHATLYWYQQILGQGPKLLIQFQNNGVVDDSQLPKDRFSAERLKGVDSTLKIQPAKLEDSAVYLCASSPDRVRLTDTQYFGPGTRLTVL.

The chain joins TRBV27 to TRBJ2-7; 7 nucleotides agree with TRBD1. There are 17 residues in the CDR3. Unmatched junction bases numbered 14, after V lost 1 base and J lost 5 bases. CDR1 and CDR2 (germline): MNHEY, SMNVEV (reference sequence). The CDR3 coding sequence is TGTGCCAGCAGTTTATTAGGGTCTACAGGGGATCAGGACGAGCAGTACTTC. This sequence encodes CASSLLGSTGDQDEQYF.

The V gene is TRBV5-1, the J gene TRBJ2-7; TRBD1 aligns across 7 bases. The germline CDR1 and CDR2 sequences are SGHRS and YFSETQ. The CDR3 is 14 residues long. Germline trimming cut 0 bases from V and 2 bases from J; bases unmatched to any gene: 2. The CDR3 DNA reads TGCGCCAGCAGCTTGGGCCAGGGGGCCTACGAGCAGTACGTC. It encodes CASSLGQGAYEQYV.

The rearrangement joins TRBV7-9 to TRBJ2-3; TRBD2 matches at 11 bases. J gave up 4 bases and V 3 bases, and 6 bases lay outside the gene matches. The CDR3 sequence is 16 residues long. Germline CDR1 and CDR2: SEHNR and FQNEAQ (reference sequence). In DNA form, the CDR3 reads TGTGCCAGCAGCTTTCGTAGCGGGAGGGGCTCAGATACGCAGTATTTT. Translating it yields CASSFRSGRGSDTQYF.

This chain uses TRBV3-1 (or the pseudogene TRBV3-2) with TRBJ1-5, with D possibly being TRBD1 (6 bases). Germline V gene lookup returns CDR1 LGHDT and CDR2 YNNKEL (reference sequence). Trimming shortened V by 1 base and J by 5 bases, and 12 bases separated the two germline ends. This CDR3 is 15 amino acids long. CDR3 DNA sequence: TGTGCCAGCAGCCAAGCAACAGGGTACGATCAGCCCCAGCATTTT. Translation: CASSQATGYDQPQHF.

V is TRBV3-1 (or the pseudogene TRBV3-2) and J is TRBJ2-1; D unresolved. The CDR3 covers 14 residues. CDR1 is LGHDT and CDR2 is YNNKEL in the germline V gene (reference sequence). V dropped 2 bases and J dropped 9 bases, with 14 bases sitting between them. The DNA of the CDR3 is TGTGCCAGCAGCCAACCAGGATCTTATGGTGAGCAGTTCTTC. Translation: CASSQPGSYGEQFF.

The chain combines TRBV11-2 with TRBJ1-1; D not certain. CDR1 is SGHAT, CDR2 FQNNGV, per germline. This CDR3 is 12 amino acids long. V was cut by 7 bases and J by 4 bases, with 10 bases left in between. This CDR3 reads CASIRVGTEAFF. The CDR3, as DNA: TGTGCCAGCATCCGTGTCGGCACTGAAGCTTTCTTT.

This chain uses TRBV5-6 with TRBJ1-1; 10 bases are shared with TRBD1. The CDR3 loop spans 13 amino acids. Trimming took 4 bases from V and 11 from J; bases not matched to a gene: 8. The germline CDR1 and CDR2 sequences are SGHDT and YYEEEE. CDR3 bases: TGTGCCAGCAGCCAGGACAGGGGGGGTATTGCTTTCTTT. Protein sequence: CASSQDRGGIAFF. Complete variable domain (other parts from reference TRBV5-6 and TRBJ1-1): DAGVTQSPTHLIKTRGQQVTLRCSPKSGHDTVSWYQQALGQGPQFIFQYYEEEERQRGNFPDRFSGHQFPNYSSELNVNALLLGDSALYLCASSQDRGGIAFFGQGTRLTVV.

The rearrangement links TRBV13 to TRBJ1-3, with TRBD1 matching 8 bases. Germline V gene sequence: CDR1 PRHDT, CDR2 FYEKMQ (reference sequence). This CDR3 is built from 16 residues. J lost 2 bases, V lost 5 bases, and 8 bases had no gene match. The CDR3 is CASSLRTGNPGNTIYF. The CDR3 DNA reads TGTGCCAGCAGCCTACGGACAGGGAATCCTGGAAACACCATATATTTT.

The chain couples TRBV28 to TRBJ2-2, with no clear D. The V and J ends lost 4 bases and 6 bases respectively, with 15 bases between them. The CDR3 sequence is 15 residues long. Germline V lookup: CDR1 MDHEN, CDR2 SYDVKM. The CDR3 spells CASSSSGFRSGELFF. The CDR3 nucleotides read TGTGCCAGCAGTTCCTCGGGTTTCCGCTCCGGGGAGCTGTTTTTT.

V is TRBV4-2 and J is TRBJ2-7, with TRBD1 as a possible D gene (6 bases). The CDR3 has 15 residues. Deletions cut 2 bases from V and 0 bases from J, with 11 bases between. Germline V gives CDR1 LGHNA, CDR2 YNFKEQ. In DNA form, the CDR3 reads TGTGCCAGCAGCCAACCCCTGGACAGCTCCTACGAGCAGTACTTC. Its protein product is CASSQPLDSSYEQYF.

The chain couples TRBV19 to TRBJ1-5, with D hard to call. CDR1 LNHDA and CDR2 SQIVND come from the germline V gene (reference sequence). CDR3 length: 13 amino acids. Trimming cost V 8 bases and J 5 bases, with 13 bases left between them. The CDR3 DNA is TGTGCCAGTCGCCCAGGTAACCATCAGCCCCAGCATTTT. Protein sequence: CASRPGNHQPQHF.

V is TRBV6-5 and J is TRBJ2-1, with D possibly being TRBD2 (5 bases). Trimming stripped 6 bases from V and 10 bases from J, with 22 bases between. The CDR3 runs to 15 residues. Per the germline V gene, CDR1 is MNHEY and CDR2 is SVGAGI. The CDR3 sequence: CASSYSAPSTQEQFF. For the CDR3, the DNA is TGTGCCAGCAGCTACAGTGCACCTAGCACCCAAGAGCAGTTCTTC.

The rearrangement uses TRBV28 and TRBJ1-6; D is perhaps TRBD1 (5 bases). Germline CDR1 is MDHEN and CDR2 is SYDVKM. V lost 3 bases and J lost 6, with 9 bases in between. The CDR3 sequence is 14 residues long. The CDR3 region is CASSFPQANSPLHF. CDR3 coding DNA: TGTGCCAGCAGTTTCCCACAGGCTAATTCACCCCTCCACTTT. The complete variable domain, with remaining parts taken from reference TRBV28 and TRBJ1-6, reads DVKVTQSSRYLVKRTGEKVFLECVQDMDHENMFWYRQDPGLGLRLIYFSYDVKMKEKGDIPEGYSVSREKKERFSLILESASTNQTSMYLCASSFPQANSPLHFGNGTRLTVT.

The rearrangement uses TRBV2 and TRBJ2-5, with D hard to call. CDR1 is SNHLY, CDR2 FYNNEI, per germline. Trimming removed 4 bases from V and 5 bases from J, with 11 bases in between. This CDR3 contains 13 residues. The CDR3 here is CASSGTAWETQYF. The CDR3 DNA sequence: TGTGCCAGCAGTGGTACAGCTTGGGAGACCCAGTACTTC.

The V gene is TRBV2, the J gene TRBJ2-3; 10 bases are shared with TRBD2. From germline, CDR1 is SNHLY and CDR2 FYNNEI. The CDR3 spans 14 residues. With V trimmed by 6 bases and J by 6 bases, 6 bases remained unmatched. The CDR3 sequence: CASSALAGADTQYF. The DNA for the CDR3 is TGTGCCAGCAGCGCCCTAGCGGGAGCTGATACGCAGTATTTT.

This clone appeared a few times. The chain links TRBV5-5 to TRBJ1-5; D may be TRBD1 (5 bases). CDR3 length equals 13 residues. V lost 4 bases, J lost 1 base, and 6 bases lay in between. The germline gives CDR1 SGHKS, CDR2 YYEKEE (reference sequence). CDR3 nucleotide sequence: TGTGCCAGCAGCGCAGGGAGCAATCAGCCCCAGCATTTT. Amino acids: CASSAGSNQPQHF. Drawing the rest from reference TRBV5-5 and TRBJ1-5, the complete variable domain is DAGVTQSPTHLIKTRGQQVTLRCSPISGHKSVSWYQQVLGQGPQFIFQYYEKEERGRGNFPDRFSARQFPNYSSELNVNALLLGDSALYLCASSAGSNQPQHFGDGTRLSIL.

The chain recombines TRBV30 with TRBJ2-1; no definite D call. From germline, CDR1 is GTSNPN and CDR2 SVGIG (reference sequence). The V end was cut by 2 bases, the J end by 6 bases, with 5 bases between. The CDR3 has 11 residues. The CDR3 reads CAWSPLNEQFF. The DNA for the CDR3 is TGTGCCTGGAGTCCCCTCAATGAGCAGTTCTTC.

CDR3 sequence reads: CAISEGQGGYEQYF. CDR3 sequence (DNA): TGTGCCATCAGTGAGGGACAGGGCGGCTACGAGCAGTACTTC. The chain is built from TRBV10-3 and TRBJ2-7, with TRBD1 identical over 8 bases. There are 14 residues in the CDR3. The ends lost 2 bases at V and 3 bases at J; junction bases unmatched: 3. Germline CDR1 ENHRY, CDR2 SYGVKD.

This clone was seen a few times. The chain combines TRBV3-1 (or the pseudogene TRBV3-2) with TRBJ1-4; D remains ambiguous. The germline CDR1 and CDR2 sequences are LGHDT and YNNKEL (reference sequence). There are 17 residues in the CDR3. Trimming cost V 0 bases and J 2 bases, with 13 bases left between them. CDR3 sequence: CASSQDIFERTNEKLFF. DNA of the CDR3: TGTGCCAGCAGCCAAGATATTTTTGAGAGGACTAATGAAAAACTGTTTTTT.

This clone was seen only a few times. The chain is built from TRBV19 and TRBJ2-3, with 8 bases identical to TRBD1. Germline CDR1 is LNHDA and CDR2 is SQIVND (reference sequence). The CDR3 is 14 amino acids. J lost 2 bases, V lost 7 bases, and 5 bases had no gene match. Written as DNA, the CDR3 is TGTGCCAGTACCCCAGGGGGCCACACAGATACGCAGTATTTT. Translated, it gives CASTPGGHTDTQYF.

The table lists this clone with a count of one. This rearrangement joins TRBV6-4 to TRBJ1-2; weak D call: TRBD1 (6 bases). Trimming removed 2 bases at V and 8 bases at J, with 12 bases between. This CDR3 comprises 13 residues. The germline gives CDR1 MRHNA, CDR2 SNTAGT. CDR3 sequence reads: CASSDTTGPGYTF. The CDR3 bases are TGTGCCAGCAGTGACACCACAGGGCCCGGCTACACCTTC.

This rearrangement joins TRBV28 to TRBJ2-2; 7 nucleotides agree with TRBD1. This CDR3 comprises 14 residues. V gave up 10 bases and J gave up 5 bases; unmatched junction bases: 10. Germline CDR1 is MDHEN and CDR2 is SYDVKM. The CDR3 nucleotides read TGTGCCATCGGAAGGGCAGGGGGTACCGGGGAGCTGTTTTTT. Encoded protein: CAIGRAGGTGELFF. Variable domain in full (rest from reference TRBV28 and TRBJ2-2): DVKVTQSSRYLVKRTGEKVFLECVQDMDHENMFWYRQDPGLGLRLIYFSYDVKMKEKGDIPEGYSVSREKKERFSLILESASTNQTSMYLCAIGRAGGTGELFFGEGSRLTVL.

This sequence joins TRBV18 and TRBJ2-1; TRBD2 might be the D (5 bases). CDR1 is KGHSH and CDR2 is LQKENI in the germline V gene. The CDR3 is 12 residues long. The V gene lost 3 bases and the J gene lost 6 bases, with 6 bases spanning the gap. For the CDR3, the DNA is TGTGCCAGCTCACCGAGGGTCAATGAGCAGTTCTTC. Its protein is CASSPRVNEQFF.

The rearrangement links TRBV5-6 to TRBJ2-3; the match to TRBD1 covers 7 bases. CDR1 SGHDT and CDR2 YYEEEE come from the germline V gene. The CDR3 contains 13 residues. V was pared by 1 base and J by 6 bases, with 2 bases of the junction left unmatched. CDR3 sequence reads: CASSLPTGDTQYF. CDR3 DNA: TGTGCCAGCAGCTTGCCGACAGGGGATACGCAGTATTTT.

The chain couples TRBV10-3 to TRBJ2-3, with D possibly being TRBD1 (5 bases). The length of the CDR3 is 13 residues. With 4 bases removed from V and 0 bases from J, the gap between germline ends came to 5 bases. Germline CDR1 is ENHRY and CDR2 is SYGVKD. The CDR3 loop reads CAISAGSTDTQYF. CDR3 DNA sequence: TGTGCCATCAGTGCAGGGAGCACAGATACGCAGTATTTT.